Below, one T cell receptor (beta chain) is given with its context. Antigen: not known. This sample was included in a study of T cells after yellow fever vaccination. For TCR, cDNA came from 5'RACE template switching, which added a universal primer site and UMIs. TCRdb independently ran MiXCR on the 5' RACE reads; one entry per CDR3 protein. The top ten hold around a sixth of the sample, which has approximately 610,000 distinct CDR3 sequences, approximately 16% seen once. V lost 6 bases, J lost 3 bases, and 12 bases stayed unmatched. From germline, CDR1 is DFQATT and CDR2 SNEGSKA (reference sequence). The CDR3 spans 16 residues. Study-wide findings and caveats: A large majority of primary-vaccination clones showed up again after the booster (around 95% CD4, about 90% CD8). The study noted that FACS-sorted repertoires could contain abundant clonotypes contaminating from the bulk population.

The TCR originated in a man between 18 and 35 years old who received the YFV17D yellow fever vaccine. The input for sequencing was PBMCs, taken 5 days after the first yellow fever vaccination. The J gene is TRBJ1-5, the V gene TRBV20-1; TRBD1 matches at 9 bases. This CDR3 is CSAGRSDRGVNQPQHF. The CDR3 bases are TGCAGTGCCGGCCGGTCCGACAGGGGGGTCAATCAGCCCCAGCATTTT.